This paragraph covers one TCR beta chain sequence. The entry originates in a study of blood T cell repertoires in COVID-19. Background on the study: Acute-phase and convalescent COVID-19 samples originated in the United States, Italy and Spain. The analysed material was cDNA or gDNA that came from T cells, B-cell-depleted T cells, or PBMCs.

As originally analysed: The assay estimated nucleated cells by amplifying reference gene primers. Clones were sequenced by immunoSEQ multiplex PCR, and TCRdb holds only the in-frame ones, with some missing. V, J and clone size were drawn from that table, and D and trimming were deduced from the DNA. The table lists hundreds of thousands of clones, more than 75% of them singletons. Sequenced input: peripheral blood. The clonotype comes from a man aged 35 to 55 with acute or convalescent COVID-19.

The CDR3 DNA sequence: TGTGCCAGCAGCCAGGGGGGAAGGGCTAGGCAGTACTTC. This sequence encodes CASSQGGRARQYF. The chain recombines TRBV3-1 (or the pseudogene TRBV3-2) with TRBJ2-7; possible D gene TRBD2, 6 bases. The germline CDR1 and CDR2 sequences are LGHDT and YNNKEL (reference sequence). The V gene lost 3 bases and the J gene lost 9 bases, with 15 bases spanning the gap. The CDR3 sequence is 13 residues long.